A selection of T cell receptor beta chains follows, all from one sample in a study of blood T cell repertoires in COVID-19. Repertoires were generated with immunoSEQ multiplex PCR, while TCRdb's copy carries only in-frame clones and drops some. This sample has 250,000 or so clones, with approximately 89% found just once. The sequenced sample was PBMCs or T cells enriched from blood (not recorded which). These receptors all come from a middle-aged woman with acute COVID-19. The CDR3 runs from the conserved cysteine through the conserved F or W. A D gene is named only where the DNA matches it firmly. Clone sizes are given selectively: once, few, many, or a class where the clone is expanded.

j_gene	abundance	d_gene	v_gene	CDR3nt	CDR3aa
TRBJ2-1	few	TRBD2	TRBV30	TGTGCCTGGAGTGGGGACTATAACCTAAACAATGAGCAGTTCTTC	CAWSGDYNLNNEQFF
TRBJ1-3	NA	NA	TRBV7-9	TGTGCCAGCAGCTTAGCCCGGGGTCGCTCTGGAAACACCATATATTTT	CASSLARGRSGNTIYF
TRBJ1-1	NA	NA	TRBV4-1	TGCGCCAGCAGCCTGGACCGGGGTCTTCGTACTGAAGCTTTCTTT	CASSLDRGLRTEAFF
TRBJ2-1	NA	TRBD1	TRBV5-8	TGTGCCAGCAGCTATGGCGGACAGGGGAGGGGCGAGCAGTTCTTC	CASSYGGQGRGEQFF
TRBJ2-2	NA	NA	TRBV5-1	TGCGCCAGCAGCCCATCCTCAGGAGCGGCCGGGGAGCTGTTTTTT	CASSPSSGAAGELFF
TRBJ1-5	once	NA	TRBV15	TGTGCCACCAGCAGAGACAGGGAACTGAATCAGCCCCAGCATTTT	CATSRDRELNQPQHF
TRBJ2-5	NA	TRBD2	TRBV7-6	TGTGCCAGCAGCCTTATGGCGGGGGGGCTGGAGACCCAGTACTTC	CASSLMAGGLETQYF
TRBJ2-3	NA	NA	TRBV2	TGTGCCAGCCGCGCCCCGTCATACACAGATACGCAGTATTTT	CASRAPSYTDTQYF
TRBJ2-5	NA	TRBD1	TRBV18	TGTGCCAGCTCACCGCAACACCAGGGACAGGGTCCAGAGACCCAGTACTTC	CASSPQHQGQGPETQYF
TRBJ1-1	NA	NA	TRBV21-1	TGTGCCAGCAGCAAAGCCGAATGGGGGGACCCGAACACTGAAGCTTTCTTT	CASSKAEWGDPNTEAFF
TRBJ2-7	NA	NA	TRBV30	TGTGCCTGGAGTTTTACCTACGAGCAGTACTTC	CAWSFTYEQYF
TRBJ2-5	NA	TRBD1	TRBV28	TGTGCCAGCAGTGCACTGACAGGGGGCGGAGAGACCCAGTACTTC	CASSALTGGGETQYF
TRBJ1-1	NA	NA	TRBV7-8	TGTGCCAGCAGCTTAAGACTCGACACTGAAGCTTTCTTT	CASSLRLDTEAFF
TRBJ2-3	NA	TRBD1	TRBV7-2	TGTGCCAGCAGCTTCAGGGACAGATTGGGCACAGATACGCAGTATTTT	CASSFRDRLGTDTQYF
TRBJ1-5	NA	NA	TRBV4-2	TGTGCCAGCAGCCAAGAAGACAGTGGGATCAATCAGCCCCAGCATTTT	CASSQEDSGINQPQHF
TRBJ2-1	NA	NA	TRBV19	TGTGCCAGTAGTTTTTCAGGGGGGTTCGGCAATGAGCAGTTCTTC	CASSFSGGFGNEQFF
TRBJ1-6	NA	NA	TRBV6-5	TGTGCCAGCACAAACAAGGGGAGGGGTAATTCACCCCTCCACTTT	CASTNKGRGNSPLHF
TRBJ2-2	once	NA	TRBV11-2	TGTGCCAGCAGCTTACGGGAGAGGATCGGGGAGCTGTTTTTT	CASSLRERIGELFF
TRBJ1-5	NA	NA	TRBV15	TGTGCCACCAGTCGAGGGGGTGGACAGCCCCAGCATTTT	CATSRGGGQPQHF
TRBJ2-2	NA	TRBD2	TRBV4-1	TGCGCCAGCAGCCAAGATCGGGACTACCCTAATAGGGAGCTGTTTTTT	CASSQDRDYPNRELFF
TRBJ1-1	NA	TRBD1	TRBV19	TGTGCCAGTACCTCCCGGGACAGGGGAGGAGGCACTGAAGCTTTCTTT	CASTSRDRGGGTEAFF
TRBJ2-5	NA	NA	TRBV9	TGTGCCAGCAGCCTCTTTTCCGGCGGGGACCAAGAGACCCAGTACTTC	CASSLFSGGDQETQYF
TRBJ1-2	NA	NA	TRBV7-2	TGTGCCAGCAGCCCAGAGCCTGGACAAACCGGCTACACCTTC	CASSPEPGQTGYTF
TRBJ1-6	NA	TRBD1	TRBV27	TGTGCCAGCAGTTTGGAGGGGGCTGGTAATTCACCCCTCCACTTT	CASSLEGAGNSPLHF
TRBJ1-4	NA	NA	TRBV2	TGTGCCAGCAGGTTCCGTGAGGCAACTAATGAAAAACTGTTTTTT	CASRFREATNEKLFF
TRBJ2-3	NA	TRBD2	TRBV7-2	TGTGCCAGCAGTCCTAGCGGGAGGAAGACAGATACGCAGTATTTT	CASSPSGRKTDTQYF
TRBJ1-1	NA	TRBD1	TRBV5-4	TGTGCCAGCAGCTCATGGGGGACAGGGCTCACTGAAGCTTTCTTT	CASSSWGTGLTEAFF
TRBJ2-5	NA	NA	TRBV18	TGTGCCAGCTCACCCGAACAGGGGCGGGGAGAGACCCAGTACTTC	CASSPEQGRGETQYF
TRBJ2-7	NA	NA	TRBV6-5	TGTGCCAGCAAGGCGGTCAGCTCCTACGAGCAGTACTTC	CASKAVSSYEQYF
TRBJ1-5	NA	TRBD1	TRBV6-2/TRBV6-3	TGTGCCAGCAGTCCGACAGGGGGCGTACATCAGCCCCAGCATTTT	CASSPTGGVHQPQHF
TRBJ1-4	NA	NA	TRBV5-8	TGTGCCAGCAGCCTAGCAGGCCCGGGCGTTGAAAAACTGTTTTTT	CASSLAGPGVEKLFF
TRBJ1-5	NA	TRBD1	TRBV18	TGTGCCAGCTCACTTAGTAAAGCCGGGACAGTTAATCAGCCCCAGCATTTT	CASSLSKAGTVNQPQHF